This record concerns one TCR beta chain sequence. Its antigen remains unidentified. Trimming left V 0 bases short and J 8 bases short, with 16 bases between. This CDR3 is 16 amino acids long. CDR1 and CDR2 from the germline V gene are KGHDR and SFDVKD. This sample is part of a study of CD8 T cells in Susac syndrome. In the study overall: Patients with Susac syndrome were therapy-naive, on corticosteroids, or on intravenous immunoglobulin alone at the time that blood was drawn. The study's findings and limits: That the number of individuals in its TCR sequencing and HLA analysis was relatively small was acknowledged by the study.

Reverse transcription of about 0.5 to 1 ug RNA used random hexamers. TCR beta CDR3 was amplified by immunoSEQ covering 54 Vbeta and 13 Jbeta. TCRdb itself ran the immunoSEQ multiplex PCR reads through MiXCR, one entry per CDR3 protein. The table has 95,000 to 150,000 distinct CDR3 sequences, 96% seen once; the top ten hold about 0.14%. Sequencing targeted TCR beta in T cells from blood (CD8+ and CD4+). The sequence was collected from a human donor with Susac syndrome. The genes are TRBV24-1 and TRBJ2-1; either TRBD1 or TRBD2 may fit D (5 bases each). The sequencing input was CD4+ T cells from PBMCs. CDR3 bases: TGTGCCACCAGTGATTTGTGGGGGAGAGAACAGGATGAGCAGTTCTTC. Its protein is CATSDLWGREQDEQFF.